These 30 T cell receptor beta chains came from one sample sequenced in a study of cytomegalovirus exposure and HLA in healthy donors. Primers: 60 Vbeta forward and 13 Jbeta reverse. Some clones are missing from TCRdb's copy, which holds only in-frame ones; the method was immunoSEQ multiplex PCR. The table has 100,000 to 140,000 clones, 82% seen once. Input material: PBMCs. These receptors all stem from a man aged 25 to 40 in good health and CMV-seropositive.

This clone was recorded once. The chain uses TRBV2 and TRBJ2-2; unclear D gene. V was clipped by 8 bases and J by 6 bases, with 4 bases between them. This CDR3 has 10 residues. CDR1 is SNHLY and CDR2 is FYNNEI in the germline V gene. The CDR3 coding sequence is TGTGCCAGCGAGTCCGGGGAGCTGTTTTTT. Translated, it gives CASESGELFF.

The chain combines TRBV2 with TRBJ2-1, with TRBD2 matching over 7 bases. The CDR3 sequence is 15 residues long. Germline CDR1 reads SNHLY; CDR2 reads FYNNEI. V dropped 7 bases and J dropped 3; count of bases not matched to a gene: 9. The CDR3 here is CASTEDLAVYNEQFF. The CDR3 coding sequence is TGTGCCAGCACCGAGGATCTAGCGGTCTACAATGAGCAGTTCTTC.

The J gene is TRBJ1-2, the V gene TRBV27; 7 bases are shared with TRBD1. CDR1 MNHEY and CDR2 SMNVEV come from the germline V gene (reference sequence). The CDR3 consists of 17 residues. V shed 1 base, J shed 1 base, and the junction held 9 bases outside the gene matches. The DNA for the CDR3 is TGTGCCAGCAGTTTATTTGCGAGAGGGACAGATAACTATGGCTACACCTTC. This sequence encodes CASSLFARGTDNYGYTF.

The rearrangement uses TRBV5-4 and TRBJ1-4; maybe TRBD1 (6 bases). This CDR3 comprises 14 residues. Trimming removed 3 bases at V and 7 bases at J, with 13 bases between. The V gene's germline CDR1 is SGHNT and CDR2 YYREEE (reference sequence). The DNA of the CDR3 is TGTGCCAGCAGCTCGGGGGGGGCAAGTGAAAAACTGTTTTTT. Protein: CASSSGGASEKLFF.

The chain couples TRBV5-4 to TRBJ1-6, with D perhaps TRBD1 (6 bases). This CDR3 comprises 16 residues. CDR1 and CDR2 (germline): SGHNT, YYREEE (reference sequence). V shed 3 bases and J shed 7 bases, with 17 bases lying between them. CDR3 in amino acids: CASSSLGGGGNSPLHF. DNA for the CDR3: TGTGCCAGCAGCTCCCTAGGGGGGGGAGGGAATTCACCCCTCCACTTT.

The chain employs TRBV9 and TRBJ1-5; maybe TRBD1 (6 bases). Per germline, CDR1 SGDLS and CDR2 YYNGEE. Deletions cut 3 bases from V and 7 bases from J, with 11 bases between. The CDR3 runs 13 residues. CDR3 loop: CASSATGLQPQHF. The CDR3 nucleotides read TGTGCCAGCAGCGCAACAGGGTTACAGCCCCAGCATTTT.

The rearrangement uses TRBV25-1 and TRBJ1-2; weak D call: TRBD1 (5 bases). This CDR3 is built from 14 residues. CDR1 and CDR2 from the germline V gene are MGHDK and SYGVNS. The V end lost 2 bases, the J end lost 6 bases, and 13 bases lay between the germline ends. The CDR3 sequence is CASSEPTGEDGYTF. The CDR3 DNA reads as TGTGCCAGCAGTGAACCCACGGGGGAGGATGGCTACACCTTC.

The V gene is TRBV7-3, the J gene TRBJ2-2; the match to TRBD1 covers 10 bases. Germline assignment: CDR1 SGHTA and CDR2 FQGTGA. This CDR3 comprises 15 residues. V lost 5 bases to trimming and J lost 6 bases; unmatched junction nucleotides: 6. DNA for the CDR3: TGTGCCAGCAGCCTGGACAGGGGGGCGTCCGGGGAGCTGTTTTTT. It specifies CASSLDRGASGELFF.

The chain employs TRBV6-5 and TRBJ2-7; 8 nucleotides agree with TRBD1. V was pared by 5 bases and J by 2 bases, with 5 bases of the junction left unmatched. The CDR3 runs 14 residues. CDR1 and CDR2 from the germline V gene are MNHEY and SVGAGI. CDR3 region: CASSHGQGPYEQYF. CDR3 in DNA: TGTGCCAGCAGTCACGGACAGGGCCCCTACGAGCAGTACTTC.

This clone has a handful of counts. The genes are TRBV5-4 and TRBJ1-1, with D unresolved. Trimming stripped 2 bases from V and 1 base from J, with 12 bases between. The CDR3 sequence is 15 residues long. Per germline, CDR1 SGHNT and CDR2 YYREEE (reference sequence). The CDR3 sequence: CASSLAGRPNTEAFF. CDR3 coding DNA: TGTGCCAGCAGCTTAGCCGGGAGGCCGAACACTGAAGCTTTCTTT. The complete variable domain, with remaining parts taken from reference TRBV5-4 and TRBJ1-1, reads ETGVTQSPTHLIKTRGQQVTLRCSSQSGHNTVSWYQQALGQGPQFIFQYYREEENGRGNFPPRFSGLQFPNYSSELNVNALELDDSALYLCASSLAGRPNTEAFFGQGTRLTVV.

As concerns this clone: One junction end does not reproduce the germline sequence, and a read error may be involved. The chain joins TRBV14 to TRBJ1-2; D remains unclear. The CDR3 contains 13 residues. From germline, CDR1 is SGHDN and CDR2 FVKESK. CDR3 region: CASSQQLDYGYTF. In DNA, the CDR3 is TGTGCCAGCAGCCAACAACTGGACTACGGCTACACCTTC.

This sequence joins TRBV10-3 and TRBJ1-4; TRBD1 matches 11 bases. This CDR3 comprises 13 residues. The trim removed 4 bases at V and 8 bases at J, leaving 0 bases unmatched. Germline V gene lookup returns CDR1 ENHRY and CDR2 SYGVKD. The CDR3 protein is CAISGTGGEKLFF. The CDR3 region has the DNA TGTGCCATCAGTGGGACAGGGGGCGAAAAACTGTTTTTT.

Here the CDR3 DNA reads TGTGCCATCAGTGAGCAGGGGACTGGGGCCAACGTCCTGACTTTC. As protein: CAISEQGTGANVLTF. The gene calls are TRBV10-3 and TRBJ2-6; perhaps TRBD1 as D (6 bases). The ends were cut back, 2 bases at V and 2 bases at J, with 7 bases in the middle. The germline CDR1 and CDR2 sequences are ENHRY and SYGVKD. This CDR3 comprises 15 residues.

The chain recombines TRBV5-4 with TRBJ2-2, with 10 nucleotides matching TRBD1. Germline loops: CDR1 SGHNT, CDR2 YYREEE (reference sequence). V shed 3 bases, J shed 3 bases, and the junction held 2 bases outside the gene matches. The CDR3 has 15 amino acids. The CDR3 region is CASSSGQGYTGELFF. The DNA for the CDR3 is TGTGCCAGCAGCTCGGGACAGGGGTACACCGGGGAGCTGTTTTTT.

The CDR3 DNA reads TGTGCCACCAGTTCGGAGCCGCGAACCACCACCGGGGAGCTGTTTTTT. Its translation is CATSSEPRTTTGELFF. The V and J genes are TRBV15 and TRBJ2-2; D is unresolved. Germline CDR1 LNHNV, CDR2 YYDKDF (reference sequence). With 6 bases removed from V and 4 bases from J, the gap between germline ends came to 18 bases. The CDR3 extends over 16 amino acids.

The rearrangement links TRBV18 to TRBJ1-2, with 8 positions matching TRBD1. The CDR3 length is 15 residues. The V gene's germline CDR1 is KGHSH and CDR2 LQKENI. The ends lost 3 bases at V and 4 bases at J; junction bases unmatched: 7. The CDR3 DNA sequence: TGTGCCAGCTCACCTGGACAGGGTATTTCCTATGGCTACACCTTC. It translates to CASSPGQGISYGYTF.

V and J are TRBV5-4 and TRBJ1-1; D possibly corresponds to TRBD1 (5 bases). This CDR3 contains 15 residues. Trimming took off 3 bases at V and 1 base at J, with 13 bases between the two ends. Germline V gene sequence: CDR1 SGHNT, CDR2 YYREEE (reference sequence). Here the CDR3 DNA reads TGTGCCAGCAGCTCATCAGGGTCGGCGAACACTGAAGCTTTCTTT. It codes for CASSSSGSANTEAFF.

The chain carries TRBV2 and TRBJ2-5; 9 bases map to TRBD2. The J segment lost 4 bases and the V segment lost 4 bases, leaving 7 bases of the junction unmatched. This CDR3 is 15 amino acids long. Per the germline V gene, CDR1 is SNHLY and CDR2 is FYNNEI. CDR3 residues: CASSVRRGGRETQYF. The DNA for the CDR3 is TGTGCCAGCAGTGTACGGCGGGGGGGCCGAGAGACCCAGTACTTC.

The chain has TRBV9 and TRBJ2-1; 15 positions agree with TRBD2. V was clipped by 3 bases and J by 7 bases; unmatched bases: 8. Germline V lookup: CDR1 SGDLS, CDR2 YYNGEE. CDR3 length: 17 residues. The DNA for the CDR3 is TGTGCCAGCAGCGCAGGGACTAGCGGGGGGTCTTGGAATGAGCAGTTCTTC. It encodes CASSAGTSGGSWNEQFF.

The V gene is TRBV2, the J gene TRBJ2-6, with no clear D. The CDR3 runs to 16 residues. The ends were cut back, 6 bases at V and 0 bases at J, with 12 bases in the middle. CDR1 and CDR2 (germline): SNHLY, FYNNEI. The CDR3 region has the DNA TGTGCCAGCAGCTCAAGACTGGGCTCTGGGGCCAACGTCCTGACTTTC. Amino acid sequence: CASSSRLGSGANVLTF.

This clone was counted a few times. The chain has TRBV9 and TRBJ1-2; 10 nucleotides line up with TRBD1. Trimming cost V 0 bases and J 0 bases; bases outside gene matches: 14. CDR1 and CDR2 from the germline V gene are SGDLS and YYNGEE. This CDR3 region has 20 residues. The DNA for the CDR3 is TGTGCCAGCAGCGTAGACCGTCTCGGGACAGGGGAACAGACTAACTATGGCTACACCTTC. Its protein is CASSVDRLGTGEQTNYGYTF.

The V and J genes are TRBV19 and TRBJ1-1; possibly TRBD1 for D (6 bases). Per the germline V gene, CDR1 is LNHDA and CDR2 is SQIVND (reference sequence). The germline V and J ends were trimmed by 4 bases and 4 bases, with 16 bases remaining between them. The CDR3 extends over 15 amino acids. CDR3 DNA: TGTGCCAGTAGTAGGACAGTGAGACAAGGCACTGAAGCTTTCTTT. This translates into CASSRTVRQGTEAFF.

The gene calls are TRBV13 and TRBJ1-2, with 11 bases aligning to TRBD1. The CDR3 spans 14 residues. V lost 5 bases, J lost 4 bases, and 3 bases stayed unmatched. The V gene's germline CDR1 is PRHDT and CDR2 FYEKMQ (reference sequence). The CDR3 region has the DNA TGTGCCAGCAGCCCCGGGACAGGGGGCTATGGCTACACCTTC. Amino acid sequence: CASSPGTGGYGYTF.

The gene calls are TRBV18 and TRBJ2-2; 12 bases are shared with TRBD1. The CDR3 spans 16 residues. Germline loops: CDR1 KGHSH, CDR2 LQKENI. V gave up 4 bases and J gave up 2 bases; unmatched junction bases: 2. The CDR3 DNA reads TGTGCCAGCTCACTCGGGACAGGGGGCAACACCGGGGAGCTGTTTTTT. It translates to CASSLGTGGNTGELFF.

The chain employs TRBV5-1 and TRBJ2-2; 13 nucleotides agree with TRBD2. This CDR3 is built from 15 residues. Germline values: CDR1 SGHRS, CDR2 YFSETQ. After removal of 4 bases from V and 6 bases from J, the junction contained 3 bases not matched to a gene. The CDR3 region is CASSVTSGGSGELFF. CDR3 nucleotide sequence: TGCGCCAGCAGCGTGACTAGCGGGGGGTCCGGGGAGCTGTTTTTT.

This clone was seen more than once but under ten times. The V gene is TRBV18, the J gene TRBJ1-2, with D uncertain. The CDR3 has 14 residues. Trimming stripped 1 base from V and 1 base from J, with 7 bases between. Germline-derived CDR1 and CDR2 are KGHSH and LQKENI. CDR3 sequence: CASSPQSDNYGYTF. The CDR3 bases are TGTGCCAGCTCACCACAATCAGATAACTATGGCTACACCTTC.

The rearrangement joins TRBV5-8 to TRBJ1-6; D might be TRBD1 (6 bases). The germline V and J ends were trimmed by 3 bases and 4 bases, with 14 bases remaining between them. The CDR3 runs to 16 residues. CDR1 is SGHTS, CDR2 YDEGEE, per germline. The DNA of the CDR3 is TGTGCCAGCAGCTCGCCACAGACAGGATATAATTCACCCCTCCACTTT. As protein: CASSSPQTGYNSPLHF.

The chain uses TRBV7-9 and TRBJ2-7; 7 nucleotides align to TRBD2. V was pared by 5 bases and J by 7 bases, with 8 bases of the junction left unmatched. The CDR3 is made up of 13 amino acids. Germline CDR1 reads SEHNR; CDR2 reads FQNEAQ (reference sequence). CDR3 in amino acids: CASSTGLSGEQYF. CDR3 nucleotide sequence: TGTGCCAGCAGCACCGGGCTTAGCGGGGAGCAGTACTTC.

The chain employs TRBV11-2 and TRBJ1-2; 8 nucleotides match TRBD1. Germline CDR1 and CDR2: SGHAT and FQNNGV. The CDR3 is 15 residues long. The ends lost 1 base at V and 7 bases at J; junction bases unmatched: 8. In DNA form, the CDR3 reads TGTGCCAGCAGCTTAGTTCCCCGGACAGGGATTGGCTACACCTTC. It translates to CASSLVPRTGIGYTF.

V and J are TRBV5-6 and TRBJ1-1; 8 bases line up with TRBD1. Unmatched junction bases numbered 8, after V lost 5 bases and J lost 2 bases. The CDR3 has 15 amino acids. Germline CDR1 is SGHDT and CDR2 is YYEEEE. CDR3 loop: CASRSVDRDNTEAFF. The DNA of the CDR3 is TGTGCCAGCAGATCCGTGGACAGGGACAACACTGAAGCTTTCTTT.